Shown below are 26 T cell receptor beta chains from a single sample sequenced in a study of blood T cell repertoires in COVID-19. Data came from immunoSEQ multiplex PCR; TCRdb stores just in-frame clones and leaves some out. The repertoire holds approximately 85,000 clones, with 86% as singletons. Sequenced material: peripheral blood. These receptors came from a man aged 45 to 65 with active or convalescent COVID-19.

The rearrangement uses TRBV2 and TRBJ1-1, with D perhaps TRBD1 (6 bases). The CDR3 sequence is 12 residues long. CDR1 and CDR2 from the germline V gene are SNHLY and FYNNEI. V gave up 6 bases and J gave up 5 bases, with 10 bases separating them. DNA of the CDR3: TGTGCCAGCAGGCAGGGGCGGACTGAAGCTTTCTTT. It yields the protein CASRQGRTEAFF.

J is TRBJ2-1 and V is TRBV5-1; D is possibly TRBD2 (6 bases). V lost 0 bases, J lost 2 bases, and 12 bases lay in between. Germline loops: CDR1 SGHRS, CDR2 YFSETQ. There are 16 residues in the CDR3. The CDR3, as DNA: TGCGCCAGCAGCTTGGTGTTGGCGGGAACCTACAATGAGCAGTTCTTC. Translating it yields CASSLVLAGTYNEQFF.

The J gene is TRBJ1-5, the V gene TRBV19; 11 positions match TRBD1. Germline CDR1 and CDR2: LNHDA and SQIVND (reference sequence). There are 16 residues in the CDR3. J lost 5 bases, V lost 3 bases, and 6 bases had no gene match. This chain's CDR3 is CASSIYSDRGHQPQHF. CDR3 DNA sequence: TGTGCCAGTAGTATTTATTCGGACAGGGGGCATCAGCCCCAGCATTTT.

This clone was detected once. This chain links TRBV14 with TRBJ2-3; possibly TRBD1 for D (5 bases). V was clipped by 0 bases and J by 0 bases, with 13 bases between them. The CDR3 runs 17 residues. Per the germline V gene, CDR1 is SGHDN and CDR2 is FVKESK. The DNA of the CDR3 is TGTGCCAGCAGCCAAGATTTCGCAGGACATAGCACAGATACGCAGTATTTT. It translates to CASSQDFAGHSTDTQYF. Drawing the rest from reference TRBV14 and TRBJ2-3, the complete variable domain is EAGVTQFPSHSVIEKGQTVTLRCDPISGHDNLYWYRRVMGKEIKFLLHFVKESKQDESGMPNNRFLAERTGGTYSTLKVQPAELEDSGVYFCASSQDFAGHSTDTQYFGPGTRLTVL.

The chain recombines TRBV10-3 with TRBJ2-5, with a possible D match to TRBD2 (5 bases). Trimming left V 10 bases short and J 1 base short, with 22 bases between. This CDR3 has 16 residues. Germline V gene lookup returns CDR1 ENHRY and CDR2 SYGVKD. For the CDR3, the DNA is TGTGCCACTCAATGGGGATTGGTGGGGAGCCAAGAGACCCAGTACTTC. As protein: CATQWGLVGSQETQYF.

This clone has just one count. The chain joins TRBV4-1 to TRBJ1-2; D is unresolved. Germline V lookup: CDR1 MGHRA, CDR2 YSYEKL. This CDR3 spans 18 amino acids. Trimming removed 1 base from V and 2 bases from J, with 20 bases in between. In DNA form, the CDR3 reads TGCGCCAGCAGCCAAGCGATTACACCCTCTTCCCCGAACTATGGCTACACCTTC. Its protein product is CASSQAITPSSPNYGYTF.

The chain is built from TRBV11-2 and TRBJ1-1, with 7 bases matching TRBD1. Trimming at V came to 5 bases and at J to 1 base, leaving 7 bases not matched to a gene. Germline CDR1 is SGHAT and CDR2 is FQNNGV. The length of the CDR3 is 15 residues. The CDR3 nucleotides are TGTGCCAGCAGCCTCCCCGAGGGGGCGAACACTGAAGCTTTCTTT. Its protein product is CASSLPEGANTEAFF.

The rearrangement joins TRBV19 to TRBJ2-2; TRBD2 matches 7 bases. This CDR3 is built from 13 residues. The germline gives CDR1 LNHDA, CDR2 SQIVND (reference sequence). The J segment lost 6 bases and the V segment lost 5 bases, leaving 3 bases of the junction unmatched. CDR3 protein: CASSVLAAGELFF. The CDR3 bases are TGTGCCAGTAGTGTCCTAGCGGCCGGGGAGCTGTTTTTT. Looking up the rest from reference TRBV19 and TRBJ2-2 gives the full variable domain: DGGITQSPKYLFRKEGQNVTLSCEQNLNHDAMYWYRQDPGQGLRLIYYSQIVNDFQKGDIAEGYSVSREKKESFPLTVTSAQKNPTAFYLCASSVLAAGELFFGEGSRLTVL.

J is TRBJ2-3 and V is TRBV29-1, with TRBD1 matching 7 bases. CDR1 and CDR2 from the germline V gene are SQVTM and ANQGSEA. J was trimmed by 1 base and V by 7 bases; bases with no gene match: 11. The CDR3 consists of 15 residues. The chain's CDR3 is CSGQGFAGRTDTQYF. In nucleotides, the CDR3 is TGCAGCGGACAGGGCTTCGCCGGGCGCACAGATACGCAGTATTTT.

The chain recombines TRBV10-3 with TRBJ1-4; no firm D call. From germline, CDR1 is ENHRY and CDR2 SYGVKD. CDR3 length: 14 residues. Trimming cost V 3 bases and J 7 bases, with 12 bases left between them. The CDR3 protein is CAISDGSGGEKLFF. Here the CDR3 DNA reads TGTGCCATCAGTGACGGGTCCGGTGGTGAAAAACTGTTTTTT.

V and J are TRBV6-5 and TRBJ2-7; D possibly corresponds to TRBD1 (6 bases). The V gene lost 2 bases and the J gene lost 4 bases, with 12 bases spanning the gap. The CDR3 sequence is 14 residues long. Germline CDR1 reads MNHEY; CDR2 reads SVGAGI. The CDR3, as DNA: TGTGCCAGCAGTTACAGCAGGGGAAGGTACGAGCAGTACTTC. This sequence encodes CASSYSRGRYEQYF.

The CDR3 DNA reads as TGTGCCAGTAGTACTAGCGGGGTTCGGGGGGAGACCCAGTACTTC. It codes for CASSTSGVRGETQYF. The rearrangement joins TRBV19 to TRBJ2-5, with 9 positions matching TRBD2. There are 15 residues in the CDR3. Germline loops: CDR1 LNHDA, CDR2 SQIVND (reference sequence). V trimming: 4 bases; J trimming: 5 bases; junction bases outside the gene matches: 8.

Concerning this clone: A much larger clone sits a single nucleotide away, making a read error possible. This CDR3 is also generated by other DNA sequences in the sample. J is TRBJ1-2 and V is TRBV5-4; 7 bases agree with TRBD1. The germline V gene has CDR1 SGHNT and CDR2 YYREEE (reference sequence). The length of the CDR3 is 14 residues. J lost 2 bases, V lost 1 base, and 2 bases had no gene match. The CDR3 region is CASSLTGQNYGYTF. In DNA form, the CDR3 reads TGTGCCAGCAGCTTGACGGGACAGAACTATGGCTACACCTTC.

V gene TRBV19 combines with J gene TRBJ2-5; 14 nucleotides align to TRBD2. Losses at the gene ends were 7 bases for V and 5 bases for J; bases not matched to a gene: 6. CDR1 and CDR2 (germline): LNHDA, SQIVND (reference sequence). The CDR3 sequence is 15 residues long. The CDR3: CASTRLAGGVETQYF. CDR3 coding DNA: TGTGCCAGTACGCGACTAGCGGGGGGGGTGGAGACCCAGTACTTC.

The chain is built from TRBV5-1 and TRBJ1-1; 7 bases fit TRBD1. The CDR3 runs 18 residues. Trimming cost V 0 bases and J 3 bases; bases outside gene matches: 14. The germline CDR1 and CDR2 sequences are SGHRS and YFSETQ. DNA for the CDR3: TGCGCCAGCAGCTTGGTACCTCGACAGGGTCGGACTTACACTGAAGCTTTCTTT. This sequence encodes CASSLVPRQGRTYTEAFF.

J is TRBJ1-6 and V is TRBV5-1, with D uncertain. The CDR3 has 16 residues. Trimming took off 4 bases at V and 0 bases at J, with 11 bases between the two ends. Germline values: CDR1 SGHRS, CDR2 YFSETQ. DNA for the CDR3: TGCGCCAGCAGCCAGACACCGAGCTCCTATAATTCACCCCTCCACTTT. Translated, it gives CASSQTPSSYNSPLHF.

This chain links TRBV7-2 with TRBJ1-1; 7 bases map to TRBD1. Germline loops: CDR1 SGHTA, CDR2 FQGNSA. The junction had 15 bases not matched to a gene; V was cut back by 0 bases and J by 5 bases. The CDR3 is 18 residues long. CDR3 amino acids: CASSLALGRTGRGTEAFF. The CDR3 nucleotides read TGTGCCAGCAGCTTAGCTCTTGGGCGGACAGGTAGGGGGACTGAAGCTTTCTTT.

The CDR3 nucleotides read TGTGCCAGCTCTCTACAGGGGACTAACTATGGCTACACCTTC. Its protein is CASSLQGTNYGYTF. This chain uses TRBV18 with TRBJ1-2; 7 nucleotides line up with TRBD1. Germline V gene sequence: CDR1 KGHSH, CDR2 LQKENI. CDR3 length: 14 residues. V lost 6 bases, J lost 0 bases, and 4 bases stayed unmatched.

The chain recombines TRBV6-5 with TRBJ2-7; tentative D call: TRBD1 (6 bases). V was clipped by 10 bases and J by 6 bases, with 10 bases between them. This CDR3 is built from 10 residues. Per germline, CDR1 MNHEY and CDR2 SVGAGI. The CDR3 nucleotides read TGTGCCACCGGGACATTCGAGCAGTACTTC. Amino acids: CATGTFEQYF.

The table lists this clone with a few counts. The chain carries TRBV5-4 and TRBJ2-7; 10 bases are a match to TRBD2. V lost 4 bases and J lost 0; bases outside the gene matches: 7. Germline V gene data show CDR1 as SGHNT and CDR2 as YYREEE (reference sequence). The CDR3 totals 16 residues. CDR3 bases: TGTGCCAGCAGCCCGTCTAGCGGGGGAAGCTCCTACGAGCAGTACTTC. The encoded protein is CASSPSSGGSSYEQYF. Using reference TRBV5-4 and TRBJ2-7 for the parts outside the CDR3, the full variable domain is ETGVTQSPTHLIKTRGQQVTLRCSSQSGHNTVSWYQQALGQGPQFIFQYYREEENGRGNFPPRFSGLQFPNYSSELNVNALELDDSALYLCASSPSSGGSSYEQYFGPGTRLTVT.

The chain links TRBV2 to TRBJ1-5, with unresolved D. The CDR3 totals 13 residues. Germline V gene data show CDR1 as SNHLY and CDR2 as FYNNEI. V shed 6 bases and J shed 4 bases, with 10 bases lying between them. CDR3 bases: TGTGCCAGCAGGGAGACGGGGAATCAGCCCCAGCATTTT. This gives the protein CASRETGNQPQHF.

V usage is TRBV19 and J usage is TRBJ2-5; 7 nucleotides agree with TRBD1. The J segment lost 2 bases and the V segment lost 6 bases, leaving 9 bases of the junction unmatched. Germline V gene data show CDR1 as LNHDA and CDR2 as SQIVND (reference sequence). This CDR3 is built from 15 residues. The CDR3 nucleotides read TGTGCCAGTAGGGGGGAAAGGACAGGTCAAGAGACCCAGTACTTC. Its translation: CASRGERTGQETQYF.

This chain joins TRBV9 and TRBJ2-7; 8 bases are shared with TRBD1. Germline CDR1 is SGDLS and CDR2 is YYNGEE. The CDR3 is 12 amino acids. J gave up 6 bases and V 4 bases, and 3 bases lay outside the gene matches. The CDR3 sequence is CASSLTGGEQYF. The CDR3 DNA sequence: TGTGCCAGCAGCTTAACAGGGGGCGAGCAGTACTTC. Combining the CDR3 with reference TRBV9 and TRBJ2-7 gives the whole variable domain DSGVTQTPKHLITATGQRVTLRCSPRSGDLSVYWYQQSLDQGLQFLIQYYNGEERAKGNILERFSAQQFPDLHSELNLSSLELGDSALYFCASSLTGGEQYFGPGTRLTVT.

This chain uses TRBV5-5 with TRBJ2-1; D possibly corresponds to TRBD2 (5 bases). The CDR3 contains 17 residues. The germline V gene encodes CDR1 SGHKS and CDR2 YYEKEE (reference sequence). V shed 3 bases and J shed 1 base, with 17 bases lying between them. CDR3: CASSSLWVSGSYNEQFF. CDR3 sequence (DNA): TGTGCCAGCAGCTCCCTTTGGGTGTCGGGGTCCTACAATGAGCAGTTCTTC.

CDR3 sequence reads: CASTEPGGGLINQPQHF. CDR3 DNA sequence: TGTGCCAGTACCGAGCCGGGCGGGGGCCTAATTAATCAGCCCCAGCATTTT. The chain recombines TRBV19 with TRBJ1-5; D perhaps matches TRBD1 (6 bases). The CDR3 sequence is 17 residues long. Germline-derived CDR1 and CDR2 are LNHDA and SQIVND (reference sequence). Between the trimmed V and J ends, which lost 7 bases and 4 bases, there was a span of 23 bases. The full variable domain, rest sourced from reference TRBV19 and TRBJ1-5, is DGGITQSPKYLFRKEGQNVTLSCEQNLNHDAMYWYRQDPGQGLRLIYYSQIVNDFQKGDIAEGYSVSREKKESFPLTVTSAQKNPTAFYLCASTEPGGGLINQPQHFGDGTRLSIL.

This clone was recorded only once. The rearrangement joins TRBV19 to TRBJ2-5; 9 nucleotides align to TRBD2. The V segment lost 1 base and the J segment 4 bases; nucleotides outside the gene matches: 10. Looked up from germline, CDR1 is LNHDA and CDR2 is SQIVND (reference sequence). The CDR3 consists of 17 residues. CDR3: CASSIGGGRAGGETQYF. In DNA, the CDR3 is TGTGCCAGTAGTATAGGAGGCGGGAGGGCCGGGGGAGAGACCCAGTACTTC.